This T cell receptor beta chain was found in a study of OX40 agonist ivuxolimab in advanced cancers. For context, the study as a whole: Ivuxolimab was an agonistic, fully human IgG2 monoclonal antibody directed against OX40 (CD134), a costimulatory receptor. Intravenous ivuxolimab was administered to patients every 2 weeks at six dose levels: 0.01, 0.1, 0.3, 1.5, 3 and 10 mg/kg. Of the 52 patients in dose escalation, some 20 had hepatocellular carcinoma, approximately 15 had melanoma, 9 had renal cell carcinoma and 9 had head and neck cancer. In the dose-escalation cohort, 82.7% of patients were male, and the mean age was roughly 60 years, with a range of roughly 20 to 79. Patients were allowed to have had prior anti-PD-1, anti-PD-L1 or anti-CTLA-4 therapy, and approximately 40% of the dose-escalation patients had been treated with checkpoint inhibitors. Partial responses were achieved by three dose-escalation patients, of whom one had hepatocellular carcinoma and two had cutaneous melanoma. Peripheral TCRbeta sequencing aimed to test whether ivuxolimab altered TCR sequence diversity and caused clonal T-cell expansion. The monotherapy dose-escalation portion (N of about 50 patients) of the phase I ivuxolimab trial is reported in the paper.

General study outcomes and caveats: Low levels of normalized T-cell clonal expansion were also seen in some nonresponding patients. Clonal expansion of both CD4+ and CD8+ blood T cells was observed from baseline to week 6 at doses 0.1 to 3.0 mg/kg. The antigen specificity of the peripheral T cells that underwent clonal expansion was not determined. In the 0.1-3.0 mg/kg groups, partial responders were among the patients with the lowest normalized peripheral clonal expansion, particularly in CD8+ T cells. On average, CD8+ T cells showed more expanded clones than CD4+ T cells after ivuxolimab.

For sequencing of the TCRbeta CDR3 region, genomic DNA was extracted from the sorted cells. The immunoSEQ Assay was used for sequencing of TCRbeta CDR3 regions. Drawn from immuneACCESS, this table holds only the in-frame rearrangements with V and J called that TCRdb kept. Clones are partly lost; checked studies trace under half to an unresolved V gene and leave the rest unexplained. This sample comprises tens of thousands of clones, about nine tenths of them detected only once. The ten largest make up over 0.35% of the sample. The trial excluded patients who had a history of autoimmune disease or who were on systemic immunosuppression. Peripheral blood for TCR sequencing was collected from all dose cohorts at baseline, on cycle 4 day 1, and on cycle 7 day 1. Samples came from an open-label, multicenter, first-in-human phase I dose-escalation trial of ivuxolimab. Adults with locally advanced or metastatic melanoma, renal cell, hepatocellular, or head and neck squamous cell carcinoma were enrolled in the trial. Before TCR sequencing, CD4+ T cells and CD8+ T cells were sorted from peripheral blood as separate populations.

As concerns this clone: Its antigen remains undetermined. Base quality data are lacking; no much larger clone is found one base away.

The germline V gene supplies CDR1 MNHEY and CDR2 SVGAGI. Trimming takes 5 bases off V and 4 bases off J; junction bases not matched to a gene: 10. Measured from the cysteine to the phenylalanine, the CDR3 is 15 residues long. Only the CDR3 portion is preserved as DNA: 45 bases, with reading frame beginning at the first base. The chain links TRBV6-5 with TRBJ1-1; a stretch of 7 junction bases matches TRBD1. The specimen was CD4+ or CD8+ T cells sorted from blood, collected in a trial of the OX40 agonist ivuxolimab. This sequence originates from an adult with an advanced solid tumor such as melanoma, head and neck, liver or kidney cancer. The DNA sequence is TGTGCCAGCAGTGGCAACAGGGGTAGGGGCACTGAAGCTTTCTTT. This yields the protein CASSGNRGRGTEAFF.